Below, 15 T cell receptor beta chains from the same sample are listed, as sequenced in a study of beta chain features in type 1 diabetes. The whole isolated RNA underwent reverse transcription, so sequencing captured expressed TCRB transcripts. The table came from immunoSEQ multiplex PCR; TCRdb's copy has only in-frame clones and leaves some out. The sample yields approximately 470,000 clones, approximately 28% seen once. The source material was naive CD4+ T cells from blood. All receptors derive from a man younger than 35 in good health.

This clone was observed a few times. The chain links TRBV30 to TRBJ2-5, with D perhaps matching TRBD1 (5 bases). The closer fit of TRBJ2-7 to the DNA end suggests the J call may be wrong. From germline, CDR1 is GTSNPN and CDR2 SVGIG (reference sequence). The CDR3 has 13 amino acids. The CDR3 DNA reads TGTGCCTGGAGTGTACGGCAGGGCTCCGAGCAGTACTTC. It translates to CAWSVRQGSEQYF.

CDR3 amino acids: CAISGHSEGAVYEQYF. As DNA, the CDR3 is TGTGCCATCAGTGGCCATAGCGAGGGGGCGGTGTACGAGCAGTACTTC. This chain uses TRBV10-3 with TRBJ2-7; the match to TRBD1 covers 7 bases. This CDR3 contains 16 residues. CDR1 is ENHRY and CDR2 is SYGVKD in the germline V gene. With V trimmed by 4 bases and J by 4 bases, 13 bases remained unmatched.

V gene TRBV7-2 combines with J gene TRBJ2-2, with D hard to call. The CDR3 contains 13 residues. CDR1 is SGHTA, CDR2 FQGNSA, per germline. Trimming removed 4 bases at V and 5 bases at J, with 8 bases between. Here the CDR3 reads CASSSRRTGELFF. CDR3 DNA sequence: TGTGCCAGCAGCTCTCGTAGAACCGGGGAGCTGTTTTTT.

This clone has a handful of counts. The chain uses TRBV28 and TRBJ2-5; D remains ambiguous. The V end lost 2 bases, the J end lost 0 bases, and 10 bases lay between the germline ends. The germline gives CDR1 MDHEN, CDR2 SYDVKM. CDR3 length: 15 amino acids. The DNA of the CDR3 is TGTGCCAGCAGTTTAAAGCATTGGTACCAAGAGACCCAGTACTTC. This gives the protein CASSLKHWYQETQYF.

Concerning this clone: The sample has other DNA sequences that encode this CDR3 too. CDR3 sequence: CASSDRVNTEAFF. The CDR3 coding sequence is TGTGCCAGCAGTGACAGGGTGAACACTGAAGCTTTCTTT. This chain uses TRBV2 with TRBJ1-1, with a possible D match to TRBD1 (5 bases). Germline values: CDR1 SNHLY, CDR2 FYNNEI. CDR3 size: 13 residues. Trimming pared 3 bases from V and 0 bases from J, leaving 5 bases between.

The CDR3 coding sequence is TGTGCCAGTAGTATAGTTAGCGGAGGCAACACCGGGGAGCTGTTTTTT. The encoded protein is CASSIVSGGNTGELFF. The chain is built from TRBV19 and TRBJ2-2; maybe TRBD2 (6 bases). CDR1 and CDR2 (germline): LNHDA, SQIVND (reference sequence). This CDR3 has 16 amino acids. Trimming left V 1 base short and J 2 bases short, with 11 bases between.

The J gene is TRBJ1-1, the V gene TRBV15; D is unresolved. This CDR3 contains 11 residues. Trimming took off 8 bases at V and 1 base at J, with 5 bases between the two ends. Germline CDR1 is LNHNV and CDR2 is YYDKDF (reference sequence). Written as DNA, the CDR3 is TGTGCCACCGGCGAGAACACTGAAGCTTTCTTT. It specifies CATGENTEAFF.

The rearrangement uses TRBV4-2 and TRBJ2-3; D might be TRBD1 (6 bases). The germline CDR1 and CDR2 sequences are LGHNA and YNFKEQ. V lost 5 bases and J 2 bases, leaving 17 bases between the germline ends. The CDR3 spans 16 residues. CDR3 sequence: CASSSRSRGNTDTQYF. Here the CDR3 DNA reads TGTGCCAGCAGCTCTCGGAGCAGGGGAAACACAGATACGCAGTATTTT.

This clone was recorded a few times. The chain joins TRBV2 to TRBJ1-1; tentative D call: TRBD1 (6 bases). CDR1 is SNHLY, CDR2 FYNNEI, per germline. The CDR3 loop spans 13 amino acids. The V end lost 5 bases, the J end lost 1 base, and 8 bases lay between the germline ends. The DNA for the CDR3 is TGTGCCAGCAGTACGGACAGGAACACTGAAGCTTTCTTT. Translation: CASSTDRNTEAFF.

The chain has TRBV29-1 and TRBJ2-2; TRBD2 matches at 7 bases. V lost 6 bases and J lost 2; bases outside the gene matches: 12. Germline V gene lookup returns CDR1 SQVTM and CDR2 ANQGSEA. The CDR3 sequence is 16 residues long. The CDR3 reads CSVGDWTRRNTGELFF. The CDR3 DNA sequence: TGCAGCGTCGGCGACTGGACTAGGCGAAACACCGGGGAGCTGTTTTTT.

V and J are TRBV4-2 and TRBJ1-5; D is ambiguous. This CDR3 spans 14 amino acids. V gave up 4 bases and J gave up 7 bases, with 14 bases separating them. The germline V gene has CDR1 LGHNA and CDR2 YNFKEQ. CDR3 in DNA: TGTGCCAGCAGCCCCCGGATAGGAGAGCAGCCCCAGCATTTT. It yields the protein CASSPRIGEQPQHF.

This rearrangement joins TRBV7-2 to TRBJ2-2; D is uncertain. Germline lookup yields CDR1 SGHTA and CDR2 FQGNSA. The V gene lost 2 bases and the J gene lost 5 bases, with 6 bases spanning the gap. The CDR3 is made up of 13 amino acids. Written as DNA, the CDR3 is TGTGCCAGCAGCTTATGGGTGACCGGGGAGCTGTTTTTT. This translates into CASSLWVTGELFF.

This clone appeared a single time. The identical CDR3 is also encoded by other nucleotide sequences in the sample. The chain couples TRBV5-1 to TRBJ2-6; no definite D call. With 0 bases removed from V and 2 bases from J, the gap between germline ends came to 0 bases. Looked up from germline, CDR1 is SGHRS and CDR2 is YFSETQ. The CDR3 is 13 amino acids. CDR3 region: CASSLAGANVLTF. For the CDR3, the DNA is TGCGCCAGCAGCTTGGCTGGGGCCAACGTCCTGACTTTC.

The V and J genes are TRBV6-5 and TRBJ1-1, with D uncertain. Germline V gives CDR1 MNHEY, CDR2 SVGAGI. Trimming removed 6 bases at V and 9 bases at J, with 11 bases between. The CDR3 consists of 11 residues. In DNA form, the CDR3 reads TGTGCCAGCAGGGGTGGAGGTAAAGCTTTCTTT. This sequence encodes CASRGGGKAFF.

The rearrangement links TRBV30 to TRBJ1-4, with D possibly matching TRBD1 (5 bases). This CDR3 spans 19 amino acids. Between the trimmed V and J ends, which lost 0 bases and 2 bases, there was a span of 22 bases. CDR1 is GTSNPN and CDR2 is SVGIG in the germline V gene (reference sequence). CDR3 in DNA: TGTGCCTGGAGTGTACAGGCCTCGGCCTTCCGACTTACTAATGAAAAACTGTTTTTT. The encoded protein is CAWSVQASAFRLTNEKLFF.